The rows below give T cell receptor beta chains drawn from one sample of a study of T-cell reconstitution after alpha-beta-depleted transplantation in children. MiXCR, run by TCRdb on the PCR reads, gives a single entry per CDR3 protein. The data contain over 100,000 distinct CDR3 sequences, 10% of them singletons. The material sequenced was PBMCs, taken before TCRalphabeta/CD19-depleted stem cell transplant. The source is a boy aged 2 to 10 with acute lymphoblastic leukemia, due to receive a stem cell transplant. The CDR3 runs from the conserved cysteine through the conserved F or W. The D gene is left open where the match is weak. Some rows have no size entry. The others give once, few or many, or a class for an expanded clone.

CAISRIAGGLDWVDEQFF	18	TRBV10-3	TRBD2	few
CASSPRLGQGNNEQFF	16	TRBV5-1	TRBD1	few
CASSDAGRIPYEQYF	15	TRBV27	NA	many
CASSESSKQTDTQYF	15	TRBV10-2	NA	many
CASSLGSQSGNTEAFF	16	TRBV5-5	NA	many
CASSRTPEQFF	11	TRBV12-3/TRBV12-4	NA	many
CASSRTDTQYF	11	TRBV12-3/TRBV12-4	NA	many
CSVPEQGAVKSGYTF	15	TRBV29-1	TRBD1	once
CASSESSVSNQPQHF	15	TRBV2	NA	NA
CSVAPRAGEQYF	12	TRBV20-1	TRBD2	many
CASSLISGGLPFGTDTQYF	19	TRBV5-1	TRBD2	NA
CASSQESRRSGANVLTF	17	TRBV4-1	NA	few
CASSLAPWGGTYEQYF	16	TRBV5-1	TRBD2	few
CASSPGLAGGNEQFF	15	TRBV7-6	TRBD2	many
CACRNGGGTSGRTDTQYF	18	TRBV12-3/TRBV12-4	TRBD2	NA
CASSLAMGEQYF	12	TRBV5-1	NA	few
CASSTHLANSYNEQFF	16	TRBV14	NA	few
CASSYFGGADYGYTF	15	TRBV6-2/TRBV6-3	NA	many
CSARGASPQETQYF	14	TRBV20-1	NA	many
CARGARDTQYF	11	TRBV2	NA	few
CASSLGWTSYTGELFF	16	TRBV7-2	NA	few
CASSWSGTGSNGGYTF	16	TRBV5-6	TRBD1	few
CASSTGGSSYEQYF	14	TRBV12-3/TRBV12-4	TRBD1	many
CASSSSPALRDVNYGYTF	18	TRBV4-1	NA	NA
CAISERRGRDIANTEAFF	18	TRBV12-3/TRBV12-4	TRBD1	NA
CSARDIQDVGYGYTF	15	TRBV20-1	NA	NA
CASSLARVNEQYF	13	TRBV11-2	NA	few
CATSLTGVKDTIYF	14	TRBV6-1	TRBD1	few
CASSQYGLAGEDEQFF	16	TRBV12-3/TRBV12-4	TRBD2	NA
CASSQLASGGTTDTQYF	17	TRBV3-1	TRBD2	NA
CASSLESGRNEKLFF	15	TRBV5-1	NA	NA
CASSAKGGYTF	11	TRBV12-3/TRBV12-4	NA	few
CASSEYAQTQYF	12	TRBV2	NA	few
CASRANEKLFF	11	TRBV28	NA	few
CASSLTEDTQYF	12	TRBV11-2	NA	many
CASSNLFNSPLHF	13	TRBV14	NA	NA
CASSLTGQGGNTIYF	15	TRBV7-3	TRBD1	NA
CASSLARVYGYTF	13	TRBV7-2	NA	many
CASSLDQNTGELFF	14	TRBV5-1	NA	NA
CASNGGGNEQYF	12	TRBV12-3/TRBV12-4	NA	many
CASSLAGSQETQYF	14	TRBV7-9	NA	NA
CASWGTVPGGEQYF	14	TRBV27	NA	many